These 32 T cell receptor beta chains originate from one sample sequenced in a study of Tregs in tolerant kidney transplant recipients. Related graft donors supplied nonmyeloablative bone marrow transplants, and mixed chimerism was transient. Here immunoSEQ multiplex PCR was the method, and the copy in TCRdb shows in-frame clones only, minus some. This table lists about 14,000 clones. The sequences come from CD8+ T cells from blood (PBMCs), collected 6 months after the transplant. The receptors were sampled from a human patient who received a combined kidney and bone marrow transplant. Some T cells may be graft donor cells.

Concerning this clone itself: The CDR3 end falls 3 residues outside the read, so it is completed with the germline J gene. The rearrangement links TRBV13 to TRBJ2-7; possible D gene TRBD2, 6 bases. The CDR3 has 15 amino acids. Trimming pared 7 bases from V and 6 bases from J, leaving 22 bases between. CDR1 is PRHDT and CDR2 is FYEKMQ in the germline V gene (reference sequence). The covered CDR3 bases are TGTGCCAGCACCGGGGGTGGGGATAATGGGGTCGAG. Amino acids: CASTGGGDNGVE. The whole CDR3 sequence is CASTGGGDNGVEQYF.

Concerning this clone: The sequence runs out 3 residues before the end of the CDR3; the remainder is reconstructed from the germline J gene. The chain links TRBV30 to TRBJ2-5, with 11 bases fitting TRBD2. Per the germline V gene, CDR1 is GTSNPN and CDR2 is SVGIG (reference sequence). This CDR3 is 15 amino acids long. The V and J ends lost 5 bases and 1 base, in that order; junction bases with no gene match: 6. CDR3 DNA, as far as it was read: TGTGCCTGGGACGGGACTAGCGGCGTCCAAGAGACC. Amino acids: CAWDGTSGVQET. In full, the CDR3 is CAWDGTSGVQETQYF.

Turning to this clone: The read finishes 3 residues shy of the CDR3 end, and the germline J gene is used to complete it. The V call is TRBV19, the J call TRBJ1-1; D is possibly TRBD1 (6 bases). V lost 7 bases to trimming and J lost 1 base, with 16 bases between them. CDR1 and CDR2 (germline): LNHDA, SQIVND (reference sequence). The CDR3 is 15 residues long. The part of the CDR3 DNA that was read is TGTGCCAGTACCTTGACGGGACAAGGGAACACTGAA. Translating gives CASTLTGQGNTE. The entire CDR3 is CASTLTGQGNTEAFF.

Details on this clone: From the germline J gene comes the end of the CDR3, since the read stops 3 residues before it. The J gene is TRBJ2-5, the V gene TRBV4-1; 11 bases fit TRBD2. This CDR3 region has 18 residues. V shed 1 base, J shed 5 bases, and the junction held 12 bases outside the gene matches. Germline V gene lookup returns CDR1 MGHRA and CDR2 YSYEKL. The CDR3 sequence is CASSQVRLAGGIWETQYF. Incomplete CDR3 DNA: TGCGCCAGCAGCCAAGTAAGGCTAGCGGGGGGAATCTGGGAGACC.

As regards this clone: Read coverage stops 3 residues before the CDR3 terminus; the germline J gene supplies the remainder. The chain joins TRBV6-2 or TRBV6-3 to TRBJ2-1; 12 bases align to TRBD2. The length of the CDR3 is 13 residues. J lost 9 bases, V lost 8 bases, and 5 bases had no gene match. Germline assignment: CDR1 MNHEY and CDR2 SVGEGT. The CDR3 region is CASFPGLAGEQFF. CDR3 DNA, as far as it was read: TGTGCCAGCTTTCCGGGACTAGCGGGTGAG.

In regard to this clone: The read is 3 residues too short to cover the CDR3 end, so that end is filled in from the germline J gene. The V and J genes are TRBV9 and TRBJ2-7; D gene uncertain. CDR3 length: 12 residues. Germline-derived CDR1 and CDR2 are SGDLS and YYNGEE. The germline V and J ends were trimmed by 2 bases and 0 bases, with 3 bases remaining between them. CDR3 in amino acids: CASSVYSYEQYF. Incomplete CDR3 DNA: TGTGCCAGCAGCGTTTACTCCTACGAG.

Regarding this clone: The read ends 3 residues before the CDR3 terminus; that terminus is restored from the germline J gene. The chain uses TRBV11-2 and TRBJ1-1; D uncertain. Per the germline V gene, CDR1 is SGHAT and CDR2 is FQNNGV. This CDR3 region has 15 residues. The V gene lost 0 bases and the J gene lost 2 bases, with 10 bases spanning the gap. The sequenced part of the CDR3 DNA is TGTGCCAGCAGCTTAGATGTTAGTAGAAACACTGAA. Its protein product is CASSLDVSRNTE. The entire CDR3 protein reads CASSLDVSRNTEAFF.

In the case of this clone: Read coverage stops 3 residues before the CDR3 terminus; the germline J gene supplies the remainder. The chain recombines TRBV7-2 with TRBJ2-1; 11 bases line up with TRBD2. Germline CDR1 and CDR2: SGHTA and FQGNSA. The CDR3 is 15 residues long. V lost 3 bases and J lost 8; bases outside the gene matches: 6. The CDR3 loop is CASSFLAGGPDEQFF. The DNA read from the CDR3 is TGTGCCAGCAGCTTCTTAGCGGGGGGGCCGGATGAG.

According to its frequency, this clone is large. Coverage ceases 3 residues before the CDR3 finishes, and the germline J gene fills in the end. The chain links TRBV19 to TRBJ2-5; 7 nucleotides agree with TRBD1. CDR3 length: 14 amino acids. Unmatched junction bases numbered 10, after V lost 8 bases and J lost 4 bases. Germline V gene lookup returns CDR1 LNHDA and CDR2 SQIVND (reference sequence). The CDR3 loop reads CASGPTGLRETQYF. CDR3 DNA (partial): TGTGCCAGTGGCCCGACAGGGCTGCGAGAGACC.

To note about this clone: The CDR3 is cut off 3 residues early in the read; its end comes from the germline J gene. The chain carries TRBV13 and TRBJ2-7, with 7 bases that match TRBD2. The germline gives CDR1 PRHDT, CDR2 FYEKMQ (reference sequence). The J segment lost 2 bases and the V segment lost 5 bases, leaving 9 bases of the junction unmatched. The CDR3 totals 15 residues. The CDR3 bases that were read are TGTGCCAGCAGCAATTTTGCTAGCGGACCCTACGAG. Protein sequence: CASSNFASGPYE. The whole CDR3 sequence is CASSNFASGPYEQYF. The complete variable domain, with remaining parts taken from reference TRBV13 and TRBJ2-7, reads AAGVIQSPRHLIKEKRETATLKCYPIPRHDTVYWYQQGPGQDPQFLISFYEKMQSDKGSIPDRFSAQQFSDYHSELNMSSLELGDSALYFCASSNFASGPYEQYFGPGTRLTVT.

Here the CDR3 reads CATEGEPFYEQYF. The sequenced part of the CDR3 DNA is TGTGCCACGGAGGGGGAACCCTTTTACGAG. The rearrangement uses TRBV10-3 and TRBJ2-7; tentatively, D is TRBD1 or TRBD2 (6 bases each). The CDR3 is cut off 3 residues early in the read; its end comes from the germline J gene. CDR1 and CDR2 from the germline V gene are ENHRY and SYGVKD. The ends were cut back, 10 bases at V and 4 bases at J, with 17 bases in the middle. The CDR3 has 13 residues.

CDR3 region: CASSIRPGNQPQHF. The sequenced part of the CDR3 DNA is TGTGCCAGTAGTATACGTCCAGGAAATCAGCCC. The rearrangement links TRBV19 to TRBJ1-5; D is unclear. The CDR3 end falls 3 residues outside the read, so it is completed with the germline J gene. Germline loops: CDR1 LNHDA, CDR2 SQIVND (reference sequence). The CDR3 loop spans 14 amino acids. Trimming shortened V by 2 bases and J by 4 bases, and 9 bases separated the two germline ends. The complete variable domain, with remaining parts taken from reference TRBV19 and TRBJ1-5, reads DGGITQSPKYLFRKEGQNVTLSCEQNLNHDAMYWYRQDPGQGLRLIYYSQIVNDFQKGDIAEGYSVSREKKESFPLTVTSAQKNPTAFYLCASSIRPGNQPQHFGDGTRLSIL.

Turning to this clone: From the germline J gene comes the end of the CDR3, since the read stops 3 residues before it. J is TRBJ2-2 and V is TRBV20-1; 10 nucleotides line up with TRBD2. This CDR3 region has 14 residues. Trimming cost V 2 bases and J 3 bases; bases outside gene matches: 0. Germline V gives CDR1 DFQATT, CDR2 SNEGSKA (reference sequence). CDR3 in amino acids: CSARLAGDTGELFF. The CDR3 bases that were read are TGCAGTGCTAGACTAGCGGGAGACACCGGGGAG.

The CDR3 DNA, read in part, is TGTGCCAGCAGCCAACTGCGTAGCGGGAGAAATACCGGGGAG. Amino acids: CASSQLRSGRNTGE. From start to end, the CDR3 is CASSQLRSGRNTGELFF. The chain uses TRBV14 and TRBJ2-2; TRBD2 agrees at 9 bases. The CDR3 end lies 3 residues beyond the end of the read and is filled in from the germline J gene. Germline V CDR1 and CDR2: SGHDN, FVKESK. The CDR3 is 17 residues long. J gave up 5 bases and V 2 bases, and 9 bases lay outside the gene matches.

For this clone: Sequencing ends 3 residues short of the CDR3 end; the germline J gene provides the rest. V usage is TRBV12-5 and J usage is TRBJ2-3; TRBD2 is a possible D gene (6 bases). CDR1 and CDR2 (germline): LGHNT, FRNRAP. V was shortened by 3 bases and J by 5 bases, with 9 bases between the two germline ends. The CDR3 runs 13 residues. CDR3 region: CASGFGGVDTQYF. CDR3 DNA, as far as it was read: TGTGCTAGTGGTTTTGGAGGGGTAGATACG. The full variable domain, its missing parts supplied by reference TRBV12-5 and TRBJ2-3, is DARVTQTPRHKVTEMGQEVTMRCQPILGHNTVFWYRQTMMQGLELLAYFRNRAPLDDSGMPKDRFSAEMPDATLATLKIQPSEPRDSAVYFCASGFGGVDTQYFGPGTRLTVL.

About this clone itself: The read finishes 3 residues shy of the CDR3 end, and the germline J gene is used to complete it. This chain links TRBV11-2 with TRBJ2-7; unclear D gene. V lost 5 bases, J lost 6 bases, and 17 bases lay in between. CDR3 length: 14 amino acids. The V gene's germline CDR1 is SGHAT and CDR2 FQNNGV. CDR3 sequence reads: CASSPTGPLGEQYF. The sequenced part of the CDR3 DNA is TGTGCCAGCAGCCCCACCGGCCCTCTAGGCGAG.

As to this clone: The read ends 3 residues early relative to the CDR3; the germline J gene fills the gap. This chain connects TRBV5-4 to TRBJ1-1; weak D call: TRBD1 (6 bases). The germline V gene encodes CDR1 SGHNT and CDR2 YYREEE (reference sequence). The CDR3 has 14 amino acids. V dropped 4 bases and J dropped 0 bases, with 10 bases sitting between them. The part of the CDR3 DNA that was read is TGTGCCAGCAGCCAGGGACACCTGAACACTGAA. It is translated as CASSQGHLNTE. Given in full, the CDR3 is CASSQGHLNTEAFF. Full variable domain (missing parts from reference TRBV5-4 and TRBJ1-1): ETGVTQSPTHLIKTRGQQVTLRCSSQSGHNTVSWYQQALGQGPQFIFQYYREEENGRGNFPPRFSGLQFPNYSSELNVNALELDDSALYLCASSQGHLNTEAFFGQGTRLTVV.

As regards this clone: The missing CDR3 end, 3 residues past where the read stops, is filled in from the germline J gene. The chain uses TRBV13 and TRBJ2-5, with 10 positions matching TRBD2. The CDR3 runs to 15 residues. Germline values: CDR1 PRHDT, CDR2 FYEKMQ (reference sequence). Trimming took 5 bases from V and 1 from J; bases not matched to a gene: 4. The covered CDR3 bases are TGTGCCAGCAGCGCGGCTAGCGGGGGCCAAGAGACC. This sequence encodes CASSAASGGQET. The full-length CDR3 reads as CASSAASGGQETQYF.

Remarks on this clone: The read is 3 residues too short to cover the CDR3 end, so that end is filled in from the germline J gene. V gene TRBV7-8 combines with J gene TRBJ2-7, with 9 bases lining up with TRBD1. CDR1 and CDR2 from the germline V gene are SGHVS and FQNEAQ. The CDR3 covers 14 residues. V was pared by 5 bases and J by 4 bases, with 6 bases of the junction left unmatched. The CDR3 sequence: CASSTGTGLYEQYF. The DNA read from the CDR3 is TGTGCCAGCAGCACGGGGACAGGGCTGTACGAG.

As concerns this clone: The CDR3 end is not reached by the read, which stops 3 residues before it; the germline J gene fills it in. This chain links TRBV7-9 with TRBJ1-2, with D unclear. The germline V gene encodes CDR1 SEHNR and CDR2 FQNEAQ (reference sequence). The CDR3 is made up of 15 amino acids. Here the CDR3 reads CASSDGLAGFNDYTF. The sequenced CDR3 bases are TGTGCCAGCAGCGACGGACTAGCGGGATTCAACGAC.

A remark on this clone: The CDR3 end falls 3 residues outside the read, so it is completed with the germline J gene. The V and J genes are TRBV2 and TRBJ1-2, with D tentatively TRBD1 (5 bases). The length of the CDR3 is 17 residues. V was pared by 7 bases and J by 2 bases, with 23 bases between. From germline, CDR1 is SNHLY and CDR2 FYNNEI. The sequenced CDR3 bases are TGTGCCAGCAAGCACAAAGCCCTACAGGTGTACAACTATGGC. Its translation is CASKHKALQVYNYG. The full-length CDR3 reads as CASKHKALQVYNYGYTF.

In the case of this clone: The read terminates 3 residues before the CDR3 end, so the remaining end is supplied by the germline J gene. The chain combines TRBV2 with TRBJ2-7; 9 nucleotides match TRBD1. After removal of 4 bases from V and 1 base from J, the junction contained 5 bases not matched to a gene. The CDR3 has 15 residues. CDR1 and CDR2 (germline): SNHLY, FYNNEI. Incomplete CDR3 DNA: TGTGCCAGCAGTGGCCCGGGACAGGGTTCCTACGAG. This codes for CASSGPGQGSYE. The full CDR3 sequence reads CASSGPGQGSYEQYF.

As for this clone: The read stops 3 residues short of the end of the CDR3; the missing end is completed from the germline J gene. The genes are TRBV7-9 and TRBJ1-1; a weak D match, TRBD1 (5 bases). This CDR3 is built from 15 residues. V lost 5 bases, J lost 5 bases, and 18 bases lay in between. Per the germline V gene, CDR1 is SEHNR and CDR2 is FQNEAQ (reference sequence). CDR3 DNA (partial): TGTGCCAGCAGCCCGTGGGCCACGGGGGGAACTGAA. Amino acid sequence: CASSPWATGGTE. The complete CDR3 sequence is CASSPWATGGTEAFF. The full variable domain, rest sourced from reference TRBV7-9 and TRBJ1-1, is DTGVSQNPRHKITKRGQNVTFRCDPISEHNRLYWYRQTLGQGPEFLTYFQNEAQLEKSRLLSDRFSAERPKGSFSTLEIQRTEQGDSAMYLCASSPWATGGTEAFFGQGTRLTVV.

As for this clone: The read stops 3 residues short of the end of the CDR3; the missing end is completed from the germline J gene. Different DNA sequences within this sample yield the same CDR3. The gene calls are TRBV28 and TRBJ1-2; perhaps TRBD1 as D (6 bases). Germline lookup yields CDR1 MDHEN and CDR2 SYDVKM. CDR3 size: 14 residues. The V and J ends lost 2 bases and 2 bases respectively, with 9 bases between them. CDR3 residues: CASSLGQGNYGYTF. The part of the CDR3 DNA that was read is TGTGCCAGCAGTTTAGGGCAGGGGAACTATGGC.

Concerning this clone itself: The read comes to an end 3 residues before the CDR3 does, leaving the germline J gene to fill in the end. The V gene is TRBV4-2, the J gene TRBJ1-2; D might be TRBD1 (6 bases). Trimming pared 1 base from V and 3 bases from J, leaving 15 bases between. Germline V gene lookup returns CDR1 LGHNA and CDR2 YNFKEQ. CDR3 length equals 16 residues. The sequenced CDR3 bases are TGTGCCAGCAGCCAAGGAAGGAGCACAGGGTACTATGGC. Translation gives CASSQGRSTGYYG. The full-length CDR3 reads as CASSQGRSTGYYGYTF.

In regard to this clone: With the read ending 3 residues before the CDR3 end, the germline J gene is used to fill in that end. The chain has TRBV5-1 and TRBJ2-3; 8 nucleotides match TRBD1. The germline gives CDR1 SGHRS, CDR2 YFSETQ. The CDR3 spans 16 residues. V gave up 4 bases and J gave up 2 bases; unmatched junction bases: 9. CDR3 protein: CASSPSGTGHTDTQYF. CDR3 DNA (partial): TGCGCCAGCAGCCCCTCCGGGACAGGCCACACAGATACG.

Comment on this clone: The read halts 3 residues ahead of the CDR3 end, with the missing end drawn from the germline J gene. The rearrangement links TRBV2 to TRBJ1-2, with D uncertain. Germline V gene sequence: CDR1 SNHLY, CDR2 FYNNEI. The CDR3 is 13 residues long. CDR3 DNA, as far as it was read: TGTGCCAGCCACCCCAGGATTTTGGAGACC. Its translation is CASHPRILET. The complete CDR3 sequence is CASHPRILETYTF.

On this clone itself: With the read ending 3 residues before the CDR3 end, the germline J gene is used to fill in that end. This sequence joins TRBV5-4 and TRBJ1-2, with 9 nucleotides matching TRBD1. CDR1 is SGHNT, CDR2 YYREEE, per germline (reference sequence). After removal of 3 bases from V and 4 bases from J, the junction contained 7 bases not matched to a gene. The CDR3 totals 15 residues. Incomplete CDR3 DNA: TGTGCCAGCAGCTCCTACCGGGACAGGGTCTATGGC. Its translation: CASSSYRDRVYG. The entire CDR3 protein reads CASSSYRDRVYGYTF.

Details on this clone: The missing CDR3 end, 3 residues past where the read stops, is filled in from the germline J gene. The chain has TRBV10-3 and TRBJ2-7, with a weak D call TRBD2 (5 bases). Trimming took 3 bases from V and 0 from J, leaving 12 bases between them. The V gene's germline CDR1 is ENHRY and CDR2 SYGVKD. CDR3 size: 15 residues. The CDR3 loop is CAISERGQSSYEQYF. The sequenced part of the CDR3 DNA is TGTGCCATCAGTGAACGAGGGCAGAGCTCCTACGAG.

Regarding this clone: The CDR3 goes on 3 residues after the read ends, and that part is filled in from the germline J gene. The chain is built from TRBV5-5 and TRBJ2-7; D remains ambiguous. V was shortened by 4 bases and J by 3 bases, with 14 bases between the two germline ends. CDR1 is SGHKS and CDR2 is YYEKEE in the germline V gene (reference sequence). The CDR3 sequence is 14 residues long. CDR3 sequence: CASSPLMFGYEQYF. Partial CDR3 DNA: TGTGCCAGCAGCCCGCTCATGTTCGGCTACGAG.

On this clone itself: The read ends 3 residues early relative to the CDR3; the germline J gene fills the gap. The chain couples TRBV19 to TRBJ2-7, with TRBD1 matching 7 bases. Trimming took 6 bases from V and 4 from J; bases not matched to a gene: 6. This CDR3 is built from 13 residues. Germline-derived CDR1 and CDR2 are LNHDA and SQIVND (reference sequence). CDR3 sequence: CASSHGQAYEQYF. CDR3 bases read: TGTGCCAGTAGCCACGGACAGGCATACGAG.

As concerns this clone: Coverage ceases 3 residues before the CDR3 finishes, and the germline J gene fills in the end. V is TRBV5-1 and J is TRBJ1-5; the D gene is possibly TRBD1 (6 bases). The CDR3 runs to 15 residues. Germline CDR1 reads SGHRS; CDR2 reads YFSETQ. The germline V and J ends were trimmed by 4 bases and 1 base, with 12 bases remaining between them. CDR3: CASSQGGVSNQPQHF. The covered CDR3 bases are TGCGCCAGCAGCCAAGGGGGTGTGAGCAATCAGCCC.